Sequencing of this TCR beta chain was carried out in a study of breast tumors, draining lymph nodes, adjacent tissues (TCRdb year 2016). As for the study more broadly: The study compared TCR beta repertoires across tumor, adjacent nontumor tissue and axillary lymph nodes from breast cancer patients. In human breast cancer, the study set out to evaluate how tumor, surrounding tissue and draining lymph node repertoires relate to one another and whether T cells may move between these sites. Overall study results and their limits: In luminal-like breast cancer, tumor and nontumor tissue repertoires resembled each other significantly more than in basal-like breast cancer. The data were considered consistent with most tumor T cells being derived from the lymph node and subsequently expanding within tumor tissue. Tumor T-cell repertoires showed less diversity than lymph node repertoires and more diversity than nontumor tissue repertoires, and tumor T-cell repertoires showed preferential V and J gene usage. The conclusion that tumor T cells originate in lymph nodes was presented as consistent with a hypothesis rather than as directly demonstrated.

Trimming accounts for 6 bases at V and 1 base at J, while the number of junction bases matched to no gene is 7. The CDR3 starts with the cysteine, ends with the phenylalanine, and has 15 residues. Only the CDR3 region is kept as DNA, spanning 45 bases read in frame from base 1. CDR1 and CDR2, per the germline V gene, are WSHSY and SAAADI. Lymph node samples were obtained from the axillary draining lymph nodes of breast cancer patients. There are many counts of this clonotype. Its antigen is unknown. Per-base qualities were not stored, and no clone one base away is much larger. These reads were obtained on an Illumina HiSeq 2000. TCR beta chain libraries were generated by multiplex PCR amplification. High-throughput sequencing was used to analyze the amplified TCR beta chain products. TCRdb redid the processing of the public reads, applying fastp at Q25 and MiXCR, and retained in-frame beta chains. Rows are unified per CDR3 protein, each entry keeping the most common DNA and genes. This sample lists roughly 110,000 distinct CDR3 sequences; 30% were detected once. The ten largest clonotypes hold around 6% of the sample.

This TCR derives from a female donor with breast cancer. Some clones in this sample may be carry-over from other donors' samples. The receptor chain draws on TRBV10-2 and TRBJ1-1; 8 junctional bases match TRBD1. What was sequenced was axillary lymph node tissue. The CDR3 region: CASRLNRGENTEAFF. The DNA is as follows: TGCGCCAGCAGATTAAACAGGGGGGAGAACACTGAAGCTTTCTTT.